This T cell receptor beta chain came from a study of shared clonotypes between healthy human individuals (dated by TCRdb to about 2020). Describing the broader study: The cohort comprised a couple of women and three men aged 18 to 49 years. For each donor, CD4 naive and CD4 memory were each run on three plates, CD8 naive on two plates, and CD8 memory on one plate. The study deeply sequenced blood TCR repertoires of five healthy adults to estimate repertoire size and the extent of clonotype sharing between individuals. Libraries were prepared and TCR repertoires were sequenced by different laboratories using diverse techniques, in order to increase sequencing depth and limit assay-specific biases. Between about 0.85 and 10 billion PBMCs per donor were obtained by leukapheresis. The research as a whole found: Across a handful of donors, around 5% of naive CD4, 3% to 4% of naive CD8, around 2.5% of memory CD4, and about 0.4% of memory CD8 clonotypes were shared. Compared with non-shared clonotypes, clonotypes shared by all four sorted-subset donors had higher generation probabilities. Even with the large sequencing depth, rarefaction of the sorted-subset datasets indicated that sequencing was incomplete. Only blood was sampled, and tissue TCR repertoires likely differ from those in blood. Pairwise subsampling indicated that sequencing depth was expected to affect the degree of clonotype sharing among donors. The small number of donors limited the genetic and exposure-history diversity represented. Estimated clonotype richness was generally larger for naive than for memory subsets.

Using the deep immunoSEQ assay, multiplex PCR amplified TCR CDR3 regions from genomic DNA. Genomic DNA extracted from each cell subset was distributed evenly over all wells of several immunoSEQ 96-well plates, and each plate served as one replicate. For sorted subsets, 200 to 250 ng of genomic DNA, equivalent to around 30,000 T cell genomes, went into each replicate PCR. Purified libraries were measured with a Qubit 3.0 fluorometer, size-checked on a Bioanalyzer 2100, and measured again with the KAPA Library Quantification kit. A separate single-read 150-cycle Illumina NextSeq 550 flow cell was used to sequence each immunoSEQ 96-well plate. The study's own analysis went as follows. The immunoSEQ output contained only junctional sequences without quality scores, so filtering could not match that applied to full-length reads. Sequences were annotated with PyIR, a Python wrapper for IgBLAST v1.9, using IMGT germline references to assign V/J genes and CDR3. Reads were removed for weak V/J assignments (E-value above 1e-6), missing CDR3, stop codons, out-of-frame junctions, or ambiguous translated residues. A V3J clonotype was defined by an identical inferred V gene, J gene, and CDR3 amino acid sequence. The percentage overlap between two repertoires was calculated by dividing the number of shared unique clonotypes by the size of the smaller repertoire. Richness of each repertoire was evaluated using RTK rarefaction, the Chao1 estimator, and Recon v2.1 estimates of unobserved clonotypes. Generation probabilities were computed with OLGA for all TCRbeta clonotypes obtained by the gDNA method from a few donors. In its TCRdb copy, this immuneACCESS table keeps in-frame sequences only and misses some clones. Where compared with another copy, unresolved V genes explain less than half of these, and the others have no known cause. V and J calls and clone size are given by that table; D and trimming were obtained from the DNA. The table for this sample lists 1.5 million to 2.5 million clones; approximately 94% of them were counted only once. Together, the top ten hold 0.95% to 1.5% of the sample.

CD8 naive samples were CD45RO-negative cells positively selected for CCR7, giving a CD45RA+CCR7+ population that excluded TemRA cells. Donors were healthy HIV-negative adults with no recently reported acute infections or vaccinations. All donors were Caucasian adults living in Nashville, Tennessee, USA. Blood was collected by leukapheresis, and PBMCs were isolated by Ficoll-Histopaque density gradient centrifugation and then cryopreserved in liquid nitrogen vapor phase. Purity and quantity of every magnetically sorted T cell population were checked by analytical flow cytometry. Genomic DNA was isolated from every sorted fraction and measured by UV absorbance on a Nanodrop 2000c. To note about this clone: This clone's antigen is unknown. No qualities accompany the bases; no much larger clone lies one base away.

The germline V gene (reference sequence) sets CDR1 to LNHDA and CDR2 to SQIVND. Germline trimming: 7 bases from V, 3 bases from J; junction bases outside gene matches: 9. The CDR3 runs 15 residues from the cysteine to the phenylalanine. The only DNA kept is the CDR3, 45 bases in frame from the first base. The sequence links TRBV19 to TRBJ2-1, with 7 bases in between that match TRBD2. Material for sequencing was naive CD8+ T cells sorted from blood. The meaning of the sample's cell subset or site label: CD45RA+CCR7+. The sequence came from a man between 18 and 35 years old in good health. The base sequence is TGTGCCAGTACCCCCGGGACTACAGGCTACAATGAGCAGTTCTTC. This codes for CASTPGTTGYNEQFF.